This T cell receptor beta chain was sequenced in a study of blood T cell repertoires in COVID-19. Study at large: The analysed material was cDNA or gDNA that came from T cells, B-cell-depleted T cells, or PBMCs.

TCRdb's table, derived via immunoSEQ multiplex PCR, lists solely in-frame clones and lacks some. Here the sample spans roughly 380,000 clones, around 84% being singletons. The CDR3 spans 16 residues. Germline V lookup: CDR1 LNHDA, CDR2 SQIVND (reference sequence). V lost 5 bases, J lost 0 bases, and 16 bases lay in between. This clone occurred a few times. The specimen was peripheral blood. The J gene is TRBJ1-2, the V gene TRBV19; D possibly corresponds to TRBD1 (6 bases). The TCR originated in a human donor with acute or convalescent COVID-19. The donor label of this sample is uncertain. The CDR3 sequence: CASSETGIWANYGYTF. For the CDR3, the DNA is TGTGCCAGTAGTGAGACAGGTATTTGGGCTAACTATGGCTACACCTTC.